These 28 T cell receptor beta chains came from one sample sequenced in a study of T-cell reconstitution after alpha-beta-depleted transplantation in children. Unique molecular identifiers were incorporated when the TCRbeta library was constructed. Using its own MiXCR run on the PCR reads, TCRdb lists one record per CDR3 protein. The sample includes almost 400,000 distinct CDR3 sequences, roughly 22% of them seen just once. The sample consisted of PBMCs from the stem cell graft donor, taken from the stem cell graft. Receptor source: a human donor who donated a stem cell graft to a child with acute myeloid leukemia.

The gene calls are TRBV24-1 and TRBJ2-3, with 14 positions matching TRBD2. The CDR3 is made up of 17 amino acids. The ends lost 7 bases at V and 1 base at J; junction bases unmatched: 6. Germline V CDR1 and CDR2: KGHDR, SFDVKD. CDR3 protein: CATRGLAGVGRTDTQYF. The CDR3 bases are TGTGCCACCAGGGGACTAGCGGGAGTTGGGCGCACAGATACGCAGTATTTT.

The sample holds a few counts of this clonotype. This chain connects TRBV28 to TRBJ1-3, with 8 bases matching TRBD1. After removal of 6 bases from V and 4 bases from J, the junction contained 5 bases not matched to a gene. CDR1 is MDHEN, CDR2 SYDVKM, per germline. This CDR3 comprises 14 residues. DNA for the CDR3: TGTGCCAGCAGGACGACAGGGGTCGGAAACACCATATATTTT. It yields the protein CASRTTGVGNTIYF.

The V gene is TRBV29-1, the J gene TRBJ2-1; possibly TRBD2 for D (6 bases). There are 13 residues in the CDR3. Trimming took off 4 bases at V and 9 bases at J, with 16 bases between the two ends. Germline V lookup: CDR1 SQVTM, CDR2 ANQGSEA. The CDR3 coding sequence is TGCAGCGTTGTTCTACGCGGGGTTGCTGAGCAGTTCTTC. Amino acids: CSVVLRGVAEQFF.

The table lists this clonotype with a few counts. The chain joins TRBV12-3 or TRBV12-4 to TRBJ2-7; D is unresolved. The CDR3 totals 11 residues. Trimming cost V 8 bases and J 3 bases, with 8 bases left between them. The CDR3 DNA reads TGTGCCAGCGAACTTGTCTACGAGCAGTACTTC. It is translated as CASELVYEQYF.

The chain joins TRBV12-3 or TRBV12-4 to TRBJ2-1; TRBD2 is a possible D gene (6 bases). This CDR3 spans 15 amino acids. The V end was cut by 1 base, the J end by 2 bases, with 9 bases between. The CDR3 sequence: CASSLVRGPYNEQFF. The CDR3 DNA is TGTGCCAGCAGTTTAGTGCGGGGCCCCTACAATGAGCAGTTCTTC.

This clonotype was detected a few times. The chain employs TRBV6-2 or TRBV6-3 and TRBJ2-7; D remains unclear. This CDR3 comprises 14 residues. The V end was cut by 8 bases, the J end by 2 bases, with 16 bases between. Per germline, CDR1 MNHEY and CDR2 SVGEGT. The CDR3 DNA sequence: TGTGCCAGCGTTGGGGTAGCCGAAACCTACGAGCAGTACTTC. Translating gives CASVGVAETYEQYF.

Many counts were recorded for this clonotype. In nucleotides, the CDR3 is TGTGCCAGCAGCTTAGATGCAGGGACGGGGACATACGAGCAGTACTTC. It specifies CASSLDAGTGTYEQYF. The rearrangement links TRBV11-3 to TRBJ2-7, with D perhaps TRBD1 (6 bases). The CDR3 runs 16 residues. Between the trimmed V and J ends, which lost 0 bases and 4 bases, there was a span of 16 bases. CDR1 and CDR2 from the germline V gene are SGHNT and YENEEA.

The chain is built from TRBV14 and TRBJ2-2; 7 bases agree with TRBD1. CDR3 size: 15 residues. Germline V gives CDR1 SGHDN, CDR2 FVKESK. Trimming took 4 bases from V and 2 from J; bases not matched to a gene: 4. This chain's CDR3 is CASSRDSRNTGELFF. The DNA of the CDR3 is TGTGCCAGCAGCCGGGACAGTAGAAACACCGGGGAGCTGTTTTTT.

This clonotype was seen ten or more times. This chain links TRBV20-1 with TRBJ2-3; 15 nucleotides align to TRBD2. The CDR3 covers 15 residues. Germline assignment: CDR1 DFQATT and CDR2 SNEGSKA (reference sequence). The CDR3 is CSQIGTSGRLDTQYF. The CDR3 DNA is TGCAGCCAAATCGGGACTAGCGGGAGGTTGGACACGCAGTATTTT.

Ten or more counts support this clonotype. The chain links TRBV29-1 to TRBJ2-1; possibly TRBD1 for D (6 bases). Germline CDR1 is SQVTM and CDR2 is ANQGSEA. Deletions cut 6 bases from V and 8 bases from J, with 23 bases between. This CDR3 spans 15 amino acids. CDR3 coding DNA: TGCAGCGTGGGCCCGACACAGGGATTTGATCATGAGCAGTTCTTC. Translation gives CSVGPTQGFDHEQFF.

About this clonotype: Being one base from a much bigger clone, this may be a read error. The chain recombines TRBV28 with TRBJ2-7; tentatively, D is TRBD1 (5 bases). CDR1 and CDR2 from the germline V gene are MDHEN and SYDVKM. This CDR3 is built from 13 residues. The V end was cut by 3 bases, the J end by 2 bases, with 8 bases between. Written as DNA, the CDR3 is TGTGCCAGCAGTTTCGGACACACCTACGAGCAGTACTTC. This encodes CASSFGHTYEQYF.

This clonotype has more than one count but fewer than ten. The J gene is TRBJ1-5, the V gene TRBV12-3 or TRBV12-4; 9 bases agree with TRBD1. The V segment lost 4 bases and the J segment 9 bases; nucleotides outside the gene matches: 4. The CDR3 spans 13 residues. The CDR3 reads CASSSGTGRPQHF. The CDR3 DNA sequence: TGTGCCAGCAGTTCGGGGACAGGGAGGCCCCAGCATTTT.

In this sample, this clonotype turned up a few times. The V and J genes are TRBV20-1 and TRBJ1-5; 7 nucleotides match TRBD1. There are 15 residues in the CDR3. After removal of 6 bases from V and 0 bases from J, the junction contained 8 bases not matched to a gene. Germline assignment: CDR1 DFQATT and CDR2 SNEGSKA (reference sequence). CDR3 sequence: CSASRTGLSNQPQHF. The CDR3 coding sequence is TGCAGTGCCTCGCGGACAGGCCTTAGCAATCAGCCCCAGCATTTT.

The chain links TRBV29-1 to TRBJ1-1, with a tentative D call TRBD1 (5 bases). This CDR3 has 11 amino acids. The V end was cut by 0 bases, the J end by 10 bases, with 9 bases between. Germline lookup yields CDR1 SQVTM and CDR2 ANQGSEA. The CDR3 is CSVEEGGVAFF. DNA for the CDR3: TGCAGCGTTGAAGAGGGAGGGGTAGCTTTCTTT.

The CDR3 bases are TGCGCCAGCAGCACACAACCCGGGACCGTGAGGAGCCATGAGCAGTTCTTC. Translating gives CASSTQPGTVRSHEQFF. The chain recombines TRBV5-1 with TRBJ2-1; D may match TRBD1 or TRBD2 (5 bases each). Trimming removed 4 bases from V and 8 bases from J, with 25 bases in between. Germline values: CDR1 SGHRS, CDR2 YFSETQ. CDR3 size: 17 residues.

The chain employs TRBV5-1 and TRBJ2-7; maybe TRBD1 (5 bases). The V gene's germline CDR1 is SGHRS and CDR2 YFSETQ. This CDR3 is built from 13 residues. Deletions cut 0 bases from V and 6 bases from J, with 10 bases between. The CDR3 region is CASSLGQNAEQYF. CDR3 in DNA: TGCGCCAGCAGCTTGGGACAGAATGCCGAGCAGTACTTC.

This clonotype was seen a few times. The chain combines TRBV29-1 with TRBJ2-3, with 9 bases fitting TRBD1. The junction had 7 bases not matched to a gene; V was cut back by 7 bases and J by 2 bases. In germline, CDR1 is SQVTM, CDR2 ANQGSEA. This CDR3 has 14 amino acids. Here the CDR3 DNA reads TGCAGCGGTGCGGGACAGGGCTTCACAGATACGCAGTATTTT. Translating it yields CSGAGQGFTDTQYF.

The rearrangement links TRBV28 to TRBJ1-2; maybe TRBD1 (5 bases). CDR1 MDHEN and CDR2 SYDVKM come from the germline V gene. The CDR3 sequence is 12 residues long. V lost 6 bases to trimming and J lost 5 bases, with 10 bases between them. In DNA form, the CDR3 reads TGTGCCAGCAGGGCCCAGGGATATGGCTACACCTTC. Its protein product is CASRAQGYGYTF.

The J gene is TRBJ2-1, the V gene TRBV21-1; no check of the table's D call, TRBD2, against the DNA was made. TRBV21-1 has pseudogene status. The CDR3 runs to 16 residues. The CDR3 is CASSNFVAGDMNEQFF. CDR3 nucleotide sequence: TGTGCCAGCAGCAACTTTGTAGCGGGAGATATGAATGAGCAGTTCTTC.

The rearrangement links TRBV9 to TRBJ2-1; 8 positions match TRBD2. The CDR3 spans 15 residues. The germline CDR1 and CDR2 sequences are SGDLS and YYNGEE. V gave up 3 bases and J gave up 3 bases; unmatched junction bases: 5. In DNA form, the CDR3 reads TGTGCCAGCAGCGCCAGCGGGAGCGACTACAATGAGCAGTTCTTC. It is translated as CASSASGSDYNEQFF.

This clonotype has only a few counts. The chain has TRBV12-3 or TRBV12-4 and TRBJ2-3, with TRBD2 identical over 8 bases. CDR3 size: 15 residues. J was trimmed by 4 bases and V by 6 bases; bases with no gene match: 9. CDR3 sequence reads: CASRKREFKADTQYF. The CDR3 region has the DNA TGTGCCAGCAGAAAGCGGGAGTTCAAGGCAGATACGCAGTATTTT.

This clonotype came up many times. This chain connects TRBV29-1 to TRBJ2-3; D gene uncertain. Trimming shortened V by 5 bases and J by 2 bases, and 5 bases separated the two germline ends. This CDR3 is 11 amino acids long. Germline V gene sequence: CDR1 SQVTM, CDR2 ANQGSEA. CDR3 region: CSVRTTDTQYF. CDR3 DNA: TGCAGCGTTCGGACCACAGATACGCAGTATTTT.

This sequence joins TRBV4-1 and TRBJ2-3; D gene ambiguous. This CDR3 contains 13 residues. V shed 3 bases and J shed 6 bases, with 10 bases lying between them. Germline V gene lookup returns CDR1 MGHRA and CDR2 YSYEKL. CDR3 loop: CASSQYIPDTQYF. The CDR3 nucleotides are TGCGCCAGCAGCCAGTACATCCCCGATACGCAGTATTTT.

The CDR3 region has the DNA TGTGCCAGCAGTGACTCAGGAAACACCGGGGAGCTGTTTTTT. It encodes CASSDSGNTGELFF. V gene TRBV6-4 combines with J gene TRBJ2-2; D uncertain. CDR1 MRHNA and CDR2 SNTAGT come from the germline V gene. CDR3 size: 14 residues. Trimming left V 0 bases short and J 2 bases short, with 4 bases between.

There are many counts of this clonotype. The chain has TRBV29-1 and TRBJ1-4; unclear D gene. Trimming pared 7 bases from V and 5 bases from J, leaving 8 bases between. Per germline, CDR1 SQVTM and CDR2 ANQGSEA. The CDR3 covers 11 residues. The CDR3 here is CSGGSNEKLFF. CDR3 coding DNA: TGCAGCGGAGGGTCGAATGAAAAACTGTTTTTT.

This clonotype was recorded at least ten times. V usage is TRBV6-2 or TRBV6-3 and J usage is TRBJ2-5; D unclear. CDR3 length: 14 residues. Germline CDR1 MNHEY, CDR2 SVGEGT. Trimming left V 5 bases short and J 3 bases short, with 13 bases between. For the CDR3, the DNA is TGTGCCAGCAGTACTCGCGACGGAAAAGAGACCCAGTACTTC. It codes for CASSTRDGKETQYF.

The chain recombines TRBV12-5 with TRBJ1-2; 8 bases are a match to TRBD1. This CDR3 is built from 14 residues. Germline lookup yields CDR1 LGHNT and CDR2 FRNRAP. V dropped 1 base and J dropped 4; count of bases not matched to a gene: 2. CDR3 amino acids: CASGLETGGYGYTF. CDR3 nucleotides: TGTGCTAGTGGTTTGGAAACAGGGGGCTATGGCTACACCTTC.

V gene TRBV20-1 combines with J gene TRBJ1-1; a weak D match, TRBD1 (5 bases). This CDR3 region has 13 residues. Germline CDR1 reads DFQATT; CDR2 reads SNEGSKA (reference sequence). V lost 3 bases, J lost 4 bases, and 12 bases lay in between. In nucleotides, the CDR3 is TGCAGTGCTAGTAGAGTTGGGACCACTGAAGCTTTCTTT. This codes for CSASRVGTTEAFF.